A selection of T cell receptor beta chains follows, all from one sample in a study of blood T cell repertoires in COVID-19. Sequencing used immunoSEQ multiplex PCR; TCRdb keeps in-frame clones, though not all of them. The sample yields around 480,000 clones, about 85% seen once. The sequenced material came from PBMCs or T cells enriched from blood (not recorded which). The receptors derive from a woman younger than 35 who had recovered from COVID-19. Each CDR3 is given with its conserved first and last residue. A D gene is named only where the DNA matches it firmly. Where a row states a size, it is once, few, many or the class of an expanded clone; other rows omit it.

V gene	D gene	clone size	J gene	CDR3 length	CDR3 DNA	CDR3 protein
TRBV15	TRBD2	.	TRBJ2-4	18	TGTGCCACCAGCAGAGATCGACTAGCGGGGGCCTCAAAAAACATTCAGTACTTC	CATSRDRLAGASKNIQYF
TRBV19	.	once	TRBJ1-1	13	TGTGCCAGTAGTATAGTCGTTGACACTGAAGCTTTCTTT	CASSIVVDTEAFF
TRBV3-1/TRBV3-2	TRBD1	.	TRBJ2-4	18	TGTGCCAGCAGCCCACCATTTCCGGGACAGGGTGCCAAAAACATTCAGTACTTC	CASSPPFPGQGAKNIQYF
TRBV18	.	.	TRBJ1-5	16	TGTGCCAGCTCAAATGAGGGGGGGGGAAGCAATCAGCCCCAGCATTTT	CASSNEGGGSNQPQHF
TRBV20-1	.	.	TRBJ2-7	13	TGCAGTGCTAGTGCGGAGCCCGTCAACGAGCAGTACTTC	CSASAEPVNEQYF
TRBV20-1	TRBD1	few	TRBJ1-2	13	TGCAGTGCTAGTGAGGGACAGGGGTATGGCTACACCTTC	CSASEGQGYGYTF
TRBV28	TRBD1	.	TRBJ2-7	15	TGTGCCAGCAGTTCTCTCCGGACAGGACCCTACGAGCAGTACTTC	CASSSLRTGPYEQYF
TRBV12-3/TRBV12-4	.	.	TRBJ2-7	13	TGTGCCAGCAGTCCCCGACTACCCTACGAGCAGTACTTC	CASSPRLPYEQYF
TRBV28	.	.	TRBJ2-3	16	TGTGCCAGCATCCCCTCGGGGGGCACTAGCACAGATACGCAGTATTTT	CASIPSGGTSTDTQYF
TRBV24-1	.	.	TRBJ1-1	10	TGTGCCACCAGTCATCGCGCGGCTTTCTTT	CATSHRAAFF